The 17 T cell receptor beta chains below come from one sample, sequenced in a study of shared clonotypes between healthy human individuals. Generated by immunoSEQ multiplex PCR, the TCRdb table keeps only in-frame clones and is missing some. The table records roughly 2 million clones, about 95% of them present only once. Positively selected for CCR7, the CD45RO-negative cells used as naive CD8 cells excluded terminally differentiated effector memory CD45RA+ cells. Sequenced material: naive CD8+ T cells sorted from blood. Receptors originate from a man aged 18-30 years in good health.

This chain links TRBV30 with TRBJ2-7; maybe TRBD2 (5 bases). The CDR3 totals 13 residues. V gave up 0 bases and J gave up 2 bases, with 8 bases separating them. CDR1 is GTSNPN, CDR2 SVGIG, per germline (reference sequence). CDR3 residues: CAWSVSGPYEQYF. The CDR3 DNA reads as TGTGCCTGGAGTGTGAGCGGCCCCTACGAGCAGTACTTC.

The chain employs TRBV7-8 and TRBJ1-2, with unresolved D. V gave up 5 bases and J gave up 8 bases, with 18 bases separating them. CDR1 is SGHVS, CDR2 FQNEAQ, per germline. The CDR3 length is 14 residues. CDR3 residues: CASSPAGPQEGYTF. CDR3 nucleotides: TGTGCCAGCAGCCCGGCCGGGCCCCAAGAAGGCTACACCTTC. The full variable domain, completed using reference TRBV7-8 and TRBJ1-2, is GAGVSQSPRYKVAKRGQDVALRCDPISGHVSLFWYQQALGQGPEFLTYFQNEAQLDKSGLPSDRFFAERPEGSVSTLKIQRTQQEDSAVYLCASSPAGPQEGYTFGSGTRLTVV.

V gene TRBV7-9 combines with J gene TRBJ2-2, with 10 bases that match TRBD1. The CDR3 is 16 residues long. The germline CDR1 and CDR2 sequences are SEHNR and FQNEAQ (reference sequence). Trimming at V came to 4 bases and at J to 3 bases, leaving 5 bases not matched to a gene. For the CDR3, the DNA is TGTGCCAGCAGCTCTCCGGGACAGGGGTACACCGGGGAGCTGTTTTTT. It specifies CASSSPGQGYTGELFF.

The rearrangement links TRBV18 to TRBJ2-3; D might be TRBD2 (6 bases). The germline V gene encodes CDR1 KGHSH and CDR2 LQKENI. This CDR3 contains 14 residues. V was cut by 6 bases and J by 4 bases, with 14 bases left in between. CDR3 nucleotides: TGTGCCAGCTCCCGTGGGGGGTACGCAGATACGCAGTATTTT. It is translated as CASSRGGYADTQYF.

This clone was recorded once. The CDR3 loop reads CASSFAYGPANQPQHF. Here the CDR3 DNA reads TGTGCCAGCAGTTTTGCTTACGGGCCAGCCAATCAGCCCCAGCATTTT. This chain links TRBV28 with TRBJ1-5; D gene ambiguous. Per germline, CDR1 MDHEN and CDR2 SYDVKM. The ends were cut back, 3 bases at V and 3 bases at J, with 15 bases in the middle. This CDR3 contains 16 residues.

The CDR3 reads CSAETGEQYF. The CDR3 DNA follows: TGCAGTGCTGAGACTGGTGAGCAGTACTTC. This rearrangement joins TRBV20-1 to TRBJ2-7, with unresolved D. This CDR3 has 10 amino acids. Trimming took 5 bases from V and 7 from J, leaving 9 bases between them. The V gene's germline CDR1 is DFQATT and CDR2 SNEGSKA (reference sequence).

In its sample, this clone was seen once. CDR3 DNA sequence: TGTGCCTGGAGTCAGGGTCCAGGGTATAATTCACCCCTCCACTTT. It translates to CAWSQGPGYNSPLHF. The rearrangement links TRBV30 to TRBJ1-6; maybe TRBD1 (5 bases). Germline CDR1 and CDR2: GTSNPN and SVGIG (reference sequence). There are 15 residues in the CDR3. Trimming cost V 2 bases and J 4 bases, with 12 bases left between them.

The chain joins TRBV5-1 to TRBJ2-7; no reliable D call. Germline CDR1 is SGHRS and CDR2 is YFSETQ. CDR3 length: 16 residues. V was pared by 0 bases and J by 6 bases, with 19 bases between. The chain's CDR3 is CASSLGTPPSLAEQYF. In DNA form, the CDR3 reads TGCGCCAGCAGCTTGGGCACCCCACCCTCCTTGGCCGAGCAGTACTTC.

About this clone itself: Germline is not matched at one junction end, which may reflect a read error. J is TRBJ1-2 and V is TRBV7-9; D gene ambiguous. The CDR3 loop spans 13 amino acids. Germline-derived CDR1 and CDR2 are SEHNR and FQNEAQ (reference sequence). CDR3 in DNA: TGTGCCAGCAGCCCCGACCGTAACGATGGCTACACCTTC. Translation gives CASSPDRNDGYTF.

A remark on this clone: In the same sample, other DNA sequences code for this CDR3. The chain combines TRBV29-1 with TRBJ2-2; the D gene could be TRBD1 or TRBD2 (5 bases each). The length of the CDR3 is 13 residues. The germline V gene has CDR1 SQVTM and CDR2 ANQGSEA. Deletions cut 6 bases from V and 1 base from J, with 9 bases between. CDR3 coding DNA: TGCAGCGTAGGGACGGTGAACACCGGGGAGCTGTTTTTT. Its translation is CSVGTVNTGELFF.

The V gene is TRBV13, the J gene TRBJ2-7, with 10 bases matching TRBD1. CDR1 PRHDT and CDR2 FYEKMQ come from the germline V gene (reference sequence). J gave up 5 bases and V 7 bases, and 5 bases lay outside the gene matches. The CDR3 consists of 13 residues. The CDR3 loop reads CASKDRGFNEQYF. The CDR3, as DNA: TGTGCCAGCAAGGACAGGGGGTTCAACGAGCAGTACTTC.

This sequence joins TRBV6-5 and TRBJ1-5, with D unresolved. This CDR3 has 15 residues. The V end lost 2 bases, the J end lost 0 bases, and 8 bases lay between the germline ends. Germline CDR1 reads MNHEY; CDR2 reads SVGAGI. CDR3 sequence (DNA): TGTGCCAGCAGTTACCTAAGTGATAGCAATCAGCCCCAGCATTTT. Translated: CASSYLSDSNQPQHF.

This chain uses TRBV4-1 with TRBJ2-7, with 8 bases identical to TRBD2. Looked up from germline, CDR1 is MGHRA and CDR2 is YSYEKL. The CDR3 length is 15 residues. Trimming at V came to 8 bases and at J to 0 bases, leaving 9 bases not matched to a gene. The CDR3 region is CASGNSGVGSYEQYF. In DNA, the CDR3 is TGCGCCAGCGGCAATAGCGGGGTAGGCTCCTACGAGCAGTACTTC.

The CDR3 reads CASQLPRDVNEQYF. The CDR3, as DNA: TGTGCCAGCCAATTACCTAGGGACGTGAACGAGCAGTACTTC. The chain recombines TRBV21-1 with TRBJ2-7. TRBV21-1 is flagged as a pseudogene. The CDR3 is 14 residues long.

V gene TRBV5-1 combines with J gene TRBJ2-3; D may be TRBD2 (6 bases). The CDR3 totals 14 residues. The V and J ends lost 4 bases and 1 base respectively, with 10 bases between them. The germline V gene encodes CDR1 SGHRS and CDR2 YFSETQ. The CDR3, as DNA: TGCGCCAGCAGCATAGCGGTAGGCACAGATACGCAGTATTTT. Translated: CASSIAVGTDTQYF.

The chain combines TRBV30 with TRBJ2-3; the D gene is possibly TRBD2 (6 bases). With 2 bases removed from V and 0 bases from J, the gap between germline ends came to 21 bases. Germline loops: CDR1 GTSNPN, CDR2 SVGIG (reference sequence). CDR3 length equals 18 residues. As DNA, the CDR3 is TGTGCCTGGAGTTTTTCACTAGCCAGTTACCCTAGCACAGATACGCAGTATTTT. Residues: CAWSFSLASYPSTDTQYF.

The V gene is TRBV5-1, the J gene TRBJ2-7; TRBD2 agrees at 8 bases. Germline CDR1 reads SGHRS; CDR2 reads YFSETQ. J gave up 7 bases and V 3 bases, and 21 bases lay outside the gene matches. The CDR3 runs to 18 residues. The CDR3 DNA sequence: TGCGCCAGCAGCTGGACCCTGGCGGAAGCGGGAGAAACGCAAGAGCAGTACTTC. Translating gives CASSWTLAEAGETQEQYF.